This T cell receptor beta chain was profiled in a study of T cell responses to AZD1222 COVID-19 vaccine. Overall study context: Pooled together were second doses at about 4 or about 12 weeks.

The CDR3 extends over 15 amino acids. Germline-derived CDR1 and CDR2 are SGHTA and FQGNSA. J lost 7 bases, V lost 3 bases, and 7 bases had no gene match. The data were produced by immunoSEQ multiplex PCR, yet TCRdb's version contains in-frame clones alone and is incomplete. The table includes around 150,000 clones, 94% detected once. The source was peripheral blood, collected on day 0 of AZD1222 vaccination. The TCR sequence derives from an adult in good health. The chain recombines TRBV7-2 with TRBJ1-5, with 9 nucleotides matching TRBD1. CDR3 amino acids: CASSLPGQGGQPQHF. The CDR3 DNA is TGTGCCAGCAGCTTGCCGGGACAGGGTGGACAGCCCCAGCATTTT.